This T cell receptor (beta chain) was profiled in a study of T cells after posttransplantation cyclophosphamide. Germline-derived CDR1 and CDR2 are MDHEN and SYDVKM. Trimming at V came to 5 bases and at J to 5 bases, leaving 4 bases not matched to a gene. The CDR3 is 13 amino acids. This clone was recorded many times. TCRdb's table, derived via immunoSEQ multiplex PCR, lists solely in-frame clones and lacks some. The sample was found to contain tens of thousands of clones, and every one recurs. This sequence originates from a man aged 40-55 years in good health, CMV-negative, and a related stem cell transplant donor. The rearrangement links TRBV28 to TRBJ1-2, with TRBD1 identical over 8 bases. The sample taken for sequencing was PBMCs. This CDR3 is CASSPGQGYGYTF. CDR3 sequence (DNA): TGTGCCAGCAGTCCTGGACAGGGTTATGGCTACACCTTC.